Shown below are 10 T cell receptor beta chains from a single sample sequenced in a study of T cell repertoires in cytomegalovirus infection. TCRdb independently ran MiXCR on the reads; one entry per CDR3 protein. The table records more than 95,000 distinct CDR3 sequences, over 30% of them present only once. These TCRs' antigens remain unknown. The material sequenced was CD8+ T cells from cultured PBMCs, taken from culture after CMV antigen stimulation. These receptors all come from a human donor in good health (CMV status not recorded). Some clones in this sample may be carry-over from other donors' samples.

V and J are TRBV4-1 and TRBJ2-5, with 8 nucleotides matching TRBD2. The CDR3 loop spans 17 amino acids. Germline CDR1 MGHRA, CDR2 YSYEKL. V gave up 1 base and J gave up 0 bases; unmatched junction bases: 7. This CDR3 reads CASSQGNSGVNQETQYF. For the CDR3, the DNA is TGCGCCAGCAGCCAAGGAAATAGCGGGGTAAACCAAGAGACCCAGTACTTC.

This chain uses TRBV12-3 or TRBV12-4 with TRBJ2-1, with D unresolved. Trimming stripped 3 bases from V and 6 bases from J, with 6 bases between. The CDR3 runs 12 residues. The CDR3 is CASSFSGNEQFF. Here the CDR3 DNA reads TGTGCCAGCAGTTTCTCCGGCAATGAGCAGTTCTTC.

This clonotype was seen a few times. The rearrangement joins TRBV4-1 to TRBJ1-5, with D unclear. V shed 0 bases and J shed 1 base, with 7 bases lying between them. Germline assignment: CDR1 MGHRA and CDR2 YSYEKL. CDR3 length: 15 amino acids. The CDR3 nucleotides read TGCGCCAGCAGCCAAGATCCGCTAAGCAATCAGCCCCAGCATTTT. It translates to CASSQDPLSNQPQHF.

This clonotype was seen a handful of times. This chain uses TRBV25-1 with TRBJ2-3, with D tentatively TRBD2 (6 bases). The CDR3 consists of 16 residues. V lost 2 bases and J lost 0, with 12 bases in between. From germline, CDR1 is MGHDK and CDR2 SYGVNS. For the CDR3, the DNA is TGTGCCAGCAGTGAAGGCATTGGGACTAGCACAGATACGCAGTATTTT. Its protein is CASSEGIGTSTDTQYF.

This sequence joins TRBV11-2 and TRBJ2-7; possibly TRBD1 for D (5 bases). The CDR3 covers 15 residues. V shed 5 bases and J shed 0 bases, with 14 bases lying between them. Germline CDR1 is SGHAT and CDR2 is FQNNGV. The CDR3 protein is CASSQVVGLSYEQYF. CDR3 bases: TGTGCCAGCAGCCAAGTTGTGGGGCTCTCCTACGAGCAGTACTTC.

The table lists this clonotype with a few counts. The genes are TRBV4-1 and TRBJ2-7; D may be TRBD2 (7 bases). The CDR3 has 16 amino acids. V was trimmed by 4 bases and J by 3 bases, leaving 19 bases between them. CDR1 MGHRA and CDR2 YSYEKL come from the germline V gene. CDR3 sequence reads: CASSPGAGAEHYEQYF. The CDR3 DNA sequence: TGCGCCAGCAGCCCGGGGGCGGGGGCCGAACACTACGAGCAGTACTTC.

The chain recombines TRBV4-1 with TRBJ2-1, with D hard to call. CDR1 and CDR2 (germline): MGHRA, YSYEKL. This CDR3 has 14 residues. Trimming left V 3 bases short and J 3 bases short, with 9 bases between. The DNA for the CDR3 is TGCGCCAGCAGCCATGAAGACTTCTACAATGAGCAGTTCTTC. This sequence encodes CASSHEDFYNEQFF.

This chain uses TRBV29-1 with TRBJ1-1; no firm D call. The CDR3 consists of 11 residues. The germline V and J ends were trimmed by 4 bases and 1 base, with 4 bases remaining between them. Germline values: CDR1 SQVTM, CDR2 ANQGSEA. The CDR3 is CSVVTNTEAFF. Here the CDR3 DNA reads TGCAGCGTTGTAACGAACACTGAAGCTTTCTTT.

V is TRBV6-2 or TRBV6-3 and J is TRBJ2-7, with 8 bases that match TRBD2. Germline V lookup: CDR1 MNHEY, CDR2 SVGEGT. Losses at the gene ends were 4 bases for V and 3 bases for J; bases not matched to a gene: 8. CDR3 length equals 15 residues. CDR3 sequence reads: CASSSGGAHHYEQYF. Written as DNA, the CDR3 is TGTGCCAGCAGTTCCGGGGGGGCCCATCACTACGAGCAGTACTTC.

CDR3 sequence: CASSSGGVQYF. DNA for the CDR3: TGTGCCAGCAGTTCGGGGGGCGTGCAGTACTTC. This chain links TRBV28 with TRBJ2-7; TRBD2 is a possible D gene (7 bases). This CDR3 is 11 amino acids long. V was clipped by 4 bases and J by 9 bases, with 10 bases between them. Germline loops: CDR1 MDHEN, CDR2 SYDVKM.